This T cell receptor (beta chain) was captured by sequencing in a study of identical twins. General study results and limits: Instead of following the same donors, the conclusions were based on cross-sectional statistical analysis.

Germline trimming cut 3 bases from V and 0 bases from J; bases unmatched to any gene: 2. This CDR3 is 16 amino acids long. TCRdb reprocessed the 5' RACE reads via MiXCR and lists one record per CDR3 protein. This repertoire shows more than 400,000 distinct CDR3 sequences, about 15% found once; its top ten account for roughly 0.42%. In its sample, this clonotype was seen many times. Its antigen is not identified. These sequences were also reported in another study, on yellow fever vaccine responses in identical twins.

Sequencing input: CD4+ T cells sorted from blood. The rearrangement joins TRBV12-3 or TRBV12-4 to TRBJ2-2, with 9 bases fitting TRBD2. The receptor's source is a woman between 18 and 29 years old in good health. CDR3 nucleotides: TGTGCCAGCAGTTTGGGCGGGAGGGCGAACACCGGGGAGCTGTTTTTT. Encoded protein: CASSLGGRANTGELFF.